Sequencing of this TCR beta chain was carried out in a study of PD-L1 blockade in urothelial cancer. At the level of the study: Treatment start was followed by blood analysis at 3 weeks (second dose) and again at 6 weeks.

As to time point: pretreatment peripheral blood. The germline CDR1 and CDR2 sequences are SGHVS and FQNEAQ. The CDR3 sequence is 13 residues long. The ends were cut back, 6 bases at V and 2 bases at J, with 10 bases in the middle. TCRdb's copy holds only in-frame clones and misses some; the assay was immunoSEQ multiplex PCR. The sample carries some 46,000 clones, approximately 80% recorded once. The V call is TRBV7-8, the J call TRBJ1-2; TRBD1 might be the D (6 bases). The sequencing here drew on PBMCs, taken around atezolizumab (anti-PD-L1) treatment. The sequence was collected from a man aged 60 to 75 with urothelial cancer. As DNA, the CDR3 is TGTGCCAGCAGTTTCCAGGGGAACTATGGCTACACCTTC. It encodes CASSFQGNYGYTF. The variable domain in full, with the rest retrieved from reference TRBV7-8 and TRBJ1-2, is GAGVSQSPRYKVAKRGQDVALRCDPISGHVSLFWYQQALGQGPEFLTYFQNEAQLDKSGLPSDRFFAERPEGSVSTLKIQRTQQEDSAVYLCASSFQGNYGYTFGSGTRLTVV.